The sequence of this TCR beta chain was determined in a study of response to subunit inactivated influenza vaccine. Trimming removed 0 bases from V and 5 bases from J, with 7 bases in between. Germline lookup yields CDR1 MNHEY and CDR2 SVGAGI. The CDR3 sequence is 13 residues long. TCRdb ran MiXCR on the RT-PCR reads and lists one entry per CDR3 protein. In the table there are 600,000 to 700,000 distinct CDR3 sequences, approximately 14% of which are singletons. Study results and limitations: The study's authors posited that every seasonal influenza vaccination enlists few new T cells.

As concerns this clonotype: Its antigen is currently unknown.

The J gene is TRBJ2-5, the V gene TRBV6-5; no definite D call. The sequence was obtained from a man between 50 and 59 years old who received an inactivated influenza vaccine. This material consisted of PBMCs from blood, taken approximately 15 days before vaccination. CDR3 sequence: CASSYSGYETQYF. The CDR3 bases are TGTGCCAGCAGTTACTCAGGGTACGAGACCCAGTACTTC.